The rows below give T cell receptor beta chains drawn from one sample of a study of OX40 agonist ivuxolimab in advanced cancers. Sequencing used immunoSEQ multiplex PCR; TCRdb keeps in-frame clones, though not all of them. The sample holds under 85,000 clones; 75% to 90% are singletons and the top ten take roughly 0.9%. Source: CD4+ or CD8+ T cells sorted from blood, taken in a trial of the OX40 agonist ivuxolimab. The receptors stem from an adult with an advanced solid tumor such as melanoma, head and neck, liver or kidney cancer. The CDR3 runs from the conserved cysteine through the conserved F or W. The order of the fields is CDR3 protein, CDR3 DNA, V gene, J gene, D gene, clone size. The D gene is left open where the match is weak. Size tells how often a clone was seen (once, few, many) or the class of an expanded clone, and some rows leave it out.

CASSSTRELFF,TGTGCCAGCAGCTCGACGAGGGAGCTGTTTTTT,TRBV14,TRBJ2-2,-,-
CASKIRVNTEAFF,TGTGCCAGCAAAATCAGGGTGAACACTGAAGCTTTCTTT,TRBV27,TRBJ1-1,-,-
CAISEEQTGLNIQYF,TGTGCCATCAGTGAAGAGCAAACGGGCCTAAACATTCAGTACTTC,TRBV10-3,TRBJ2-4,-,-
CASSYIPGYGYTF,TGTGCCAGCAGTTACATTCCGGGGTATGGCTACACCTTC,TRBV6-5,TRBJ1-2,-,once
CASSTVRGHEQYF,TGTGCCAGTAGTACCGTGAGGGGCCACGAGCAGTACTTC,TRBV19,TRBJ2-7,-,-
CASSRQTADTQYF,TGTGCCAGTAGTAGACAGACCGCAGATACGCAGTATTTT,TRBV19,TRBJ2-3,-,-
CASSYGGQGYSPLHF,TGTGCCAGCAGTTACGGGGGACAGGGGTATTCACCCCTCCACTTT,TRBV6-5,TRBJ1-6,TRBD1,-
CAWAAGKYGYTF,TGTGCCTGGGCGGCGGGCAAATATGGCTACACCTTC,TRBV30,TRBJ1-2,-,once
CASSPTVSYEQYF,TGTGCCAGCTCACCGACAGTGTCCTACGAGCAGTACTTC,TRBV18,TRBJ2-7,-,-
CASSLMGVLAKNIQYF,TGTGCCAGCAGTTTAATGGGAGTTCTAGCCAAAAACATTCAGTACTTC,TRBV27,TRBJ2-4,-,-
CASSPRGGLGQPQHF,TGTGCCAGCAGCCCCCGGGGGGGGCTCGGTCAGCCCCAGCATTTT,TRBV7-8,TRBJ1-5,-,once
CASVRQGAFTGELFF,TGTGCCAGTGTCCGTCAGGGGGCCTTCACCGGGGAGCTGTTTTTT,TRBV28,TRBJ2-2,TRBD1,-
CASSGTSGRVSYNEQFF,TGCGCCAGCAGTGGAACCAGCGGGAGGGTCTCCTACAATGAGCAGTTCTTC,TRBV10-2,TRBJ2-1,TRBD2,-
CASSSRWGGNYGYTF,TGTGCCAGCAGTTCTCGATGGGGGGGGAACTATGGCTACACCTTC,TRBV28,TRBJ1-2,-,-
CASSLAGQPQHF,TGTGCCAGCAGCTTGGCCGGTCAGCCCCAGCATTTT,TRBV5-6,TRBJ1-5,-,few
CASSLGLAEGEQFF,TGTGCCAGCAGTTTAGGCCTAGCAGAAGGGGAGCAGTTCTTC,TRBV6-5,TRBJ2-1,-,-
CASSIRFGGPTDSNQPQHF,TGTGCCAGTAGTATAAGGTTCGGGGGGCCAACCGATAGCAATCAGCCCCAGCATTTT,TRBV19,TRBJ1-5,-,-
CASSLYGGVNEQFF,TGTGCCAGCAGCTTATACGGAGGGGTTAATGAGCAGTTCTTC,TRBV7-9,TRBJ2-1,-,-
CASSVGGADLAKNIQYF,TGTGCCAGCAGCGTAGGGGGGGCAGATCTAGCCAAAAACATTCAGTACTTC,TRBV9,TRBJ2-4,-,-
CASSFRQGNEQYF,TGTGCCAGCAGCTTCCGACAGGGGAACGAGCAGTACTTC,TRBV7-8,TRBJ2-7,TRBD1,-
CASSFRDTSYEQYF,TGTGCCAGCAGTTTCCGGGACACCTCCTACGAGCAGTACTTC,TRBV7-9,TRBJ2-7,-,-
CSVGAGYSYNEQFF,TGCAGCGTTGGAGCAGGTTACTCCTACAATGAGCAGTTCTTC,TRBV29-1,TRBJ2-1,-,-
CASSEGRADEKLFF,TGTGCCAGCAGTGAGGGGAGGGCTGACGAAAAACTGTTTTTT,TRBV2,TRBJ1-4,-,-
CASSLPGGNTQYF,TGTGCCAGCAGCCTACCCGGGGGAAATACGCAGTATTTT,TRBV6-5,TRBJ2-3,-,-
CASSQPKGYSNTEAFF,TGTGCCAGCAGCCAACCAAAAGGGTACTCCAACACTGAAGCTTTCTTT,TRBV5-4,TRBJ1-1,-,-
CASSFGGNVNQPQHF,TGTGCCAGCAGCTTCGGCGGGAATGTCAATCAGCCCCAGCATTTT,TRBV5-4,TRBJ1-5,-,-
CASHLGGANYGYTF,TGTGCCAGCCATCTGGGAGGGGCTAACTATGGCTACACCTTC,TRBV7-2,TRBJ1-2,-,-
CASTTPQRGKTEAFF,TGTGCCAGCACCACACCCCAGCGGGGTAAGACTGAAGCTTTCTTT,TRBV5-4,TRBJ1-1,-,-
CASRQTASGNTIYF,TGTGCCAGTAGACAGACCGCCTCTGGAAACACCATATATTTT,TRBV19,TRBJ1-3,-,-
CASSLEGANYGYTF,TGCGCCAGCAGCTTGGAGGGGGCTAACTATGGCTACACCTTC,TRBV5-1,TRBJ1-2,-,-
CASSSGRQLAYQETQYF,TGTGCCAGCAGCTCCGGAAGACAGTTAGCGTACCAAGAGACCCAGTACTTC,TRBV11-1,TRBJ2-5,-,-
CASSEDLSGRADTQYF,TGTGCCAGCAGTGAAGACCTAAGCGGGAGGGCAGATACGCAGTATTTT,TRBV2,TRBJ2-3,TRBD2,-
CASSPTPAGPSTDTQYF,TGTGCCAGCAGCCCAACCCCCGCGGGCCCCAGCACAGATACGCAGTATTTT,TRBV9,TRBJ2-3,-,-
CASRMGVNYGYTF,TGTGCCAGCAGAATGGGGGTAAACTATGGCTACACCTTC,TRBV2,TRBJ1-2,-,once
CASSRPPGTGEQYF,TGTGCCAGCAGCCGCCCGCCGGGGACAGGCGAGCAGTACTTC,TRBV28,TRBJ2-7,TRBD1,-
CASSGTSVPIYEQYF,TGTGCCAGCAGCGGGACTAGCGTACCGATCTACGAGCAGTACTTC,TRBV11-1,TRBJ2-7,TRBD2,-
CASSLGQITLYEQYF,TGTGCCAGCAGTCTGGGACAGATCACCCTCTACGAGCAGTACTTC,TRBV2,TRBJ2-7,TRBD1,-
CASSLGGQGGELFF,TGTGCCAGCAGCCTGGGGGGTCAGGGCGGGGAGCTGTTTTTT,TRBV28,TRBJ2-2,-,-
CASSLALGRGQETQYF,TGTGCCAGCAGCTTAGCGTTGGGCAGGGGGCAAGAGACCCAGTACTTC,TRBV7-8,TRBJ2-5,TRBD1,once
CASSLAPTSGRAGELFF,TGTGCCAGCAGCTTAGCCCCGACTAGCGGGAGGGCCGGGGAGCTGTTTTTT,TRBV7-2,TRBJ2-2,TRBD2,-
CASSSPGTGAANEKLFF,TGTGCCAGCAGTTCCCCAGGGACGGGTGCGGCTAATGAAAAACTGTTTTTT,TRBV27,TRBJ1-4,-,-
CASSPGRTNSPLHF,TGTGCCAGTAGTCCCGGACGGACGAATTCACCCCTCCACTTT,TRBV19,TRBJ1-6,-,-
CASGSPRANYGYTF,TGTGCTAGTGGTTCCCCCCGCGCTAACTATGGCTACACCTTC,TRBV12-5,TRBJ1-2,-,-
CASSLRGSQETQYF,TGCGCCAGCAGCTTGCGTGGGAGCCAAGAGACCCAGTACTTC,TRBV5-1,TRBJ2-5,-,-
CASGLTPGGANYGYTF,TGTGCTAGTGGTTTGACCCCAGGTGGGGCTAACTATGGCTACACCTTC,TRBV12-5,TRBJ1-2,-,-
CASRSGLRFNEKLFF,TGTGCCAGTAGGTCGGGCCTTCGTTTCAATGAAAAACTGTTTTTT,TRBV19,TRBJ1-4,-,-
CASSLKTGGGGYTF,TGTGCCAGCAGTTTAAAGACAGGGGGGGGTGGCTACACCTTC,TRBV28,TRBJ1-2,TRBD1,-
CASSIRYQAPATNEKLFF,TGTGCCAGTAGTATACGGTACCAGGCGCCCGCAACTAATGAAAAACTGTTTTTT,TRBV19,TRBJ1-4,-,-
CASSVGLAAYEQYF,TGTGCCAGCAGTGTGGGACTAGCGGCCTACGAGCAGTACTTC,TRBV2,TRBJ2-7,TRBD2,-
CASSANRLAGVPDTQYF,TGTGCCAGTAGTGCGAACCGACTAGCGGGAGTGCCAGATACGCAGTATTTT,TRBV19,TRBJ2-3,TRBD2,-
CAISESLGGTLAYNEQFF,TGTGCCATCAGTGAGTCGTTAGGGGGGACACTTGCCTACAATGAGCAGTTCTTC,TRBV10-3,TRBJ2-1,-,-
CASGEANVLTF,TGTGCCAGCGGGGAGGCCAACGTCCTGACTTTC,TRBV6-5,TRBJ2-6,-,-
CASSPRPKREAYNEQFF,TGTGCCAGCAGCCCCAGACCCAAGCGGGAAGCCTACAATGAGCAGTTCTTC,TRBV11-3,TRBJ2-1,TRBD2,-
CASSLAQWPYNEQFF,TGTGCCAGCAGCTTGGCACAGTGGCCCTACAATGAGCAGTTCTTC,TRBV5-4,TRBJ2-1,-,-
CAWSKSNSPLHF,TGTGCCTGGAGTAAATCGAATTCACCCCTCCACTTT,TRBV30,TRBJ1-6,-,-
CASSSGGPPETQYF,TGCGCCAGCAGTAGCGGGGGGCCCCCAGAGACCCAGTACTTC,TRBV5-1,TRBJ2-5,TRBD2,-
CASSPPREEGGYTF,TGTGCCAGCTCACCCCCGAGGGAGGAGGGTGGCTACACCTTC,TRBV18,TRBJ1-2,-,-
CASSQSGVADTQYF,TGCGCCAGCAGCCAGTCGGGAGTTGCAGATACGCAGTATTTT,TRBV4-3,TRBJ2-3,-,-
CASSPGLAGKWNEQFF,TGCGCCAGCAGCCCCGGACTAGCGGGAAAGTGGAATGAGCAGTTCTTC,TRBV4-1,TRBJ2-1,TRBD2,-
CTSGPPDRGRSQPQHF,TGTACTAGTGGCCCCCCTGACAGGGGAAGGAGTCAGCCCCAGCATTTT,TRBV12-5,TRBJ1-5,TRBD1,-